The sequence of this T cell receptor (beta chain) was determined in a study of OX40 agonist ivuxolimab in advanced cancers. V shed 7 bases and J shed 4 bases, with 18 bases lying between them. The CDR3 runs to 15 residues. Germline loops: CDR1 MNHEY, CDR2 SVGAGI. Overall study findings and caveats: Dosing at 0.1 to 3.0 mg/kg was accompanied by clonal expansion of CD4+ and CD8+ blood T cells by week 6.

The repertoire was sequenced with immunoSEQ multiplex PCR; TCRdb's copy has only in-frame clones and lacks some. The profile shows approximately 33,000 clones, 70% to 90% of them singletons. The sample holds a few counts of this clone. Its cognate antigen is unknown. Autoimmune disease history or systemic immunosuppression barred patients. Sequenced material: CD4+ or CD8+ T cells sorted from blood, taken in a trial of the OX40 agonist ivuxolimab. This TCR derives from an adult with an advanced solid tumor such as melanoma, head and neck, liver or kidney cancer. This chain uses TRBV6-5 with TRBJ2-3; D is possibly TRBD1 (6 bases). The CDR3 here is CASIAGTHPPDTQYF. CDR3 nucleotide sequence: TGTGCCAGCATTGCCGGGACACATCCCCCAGATACGCAGTATTTT.